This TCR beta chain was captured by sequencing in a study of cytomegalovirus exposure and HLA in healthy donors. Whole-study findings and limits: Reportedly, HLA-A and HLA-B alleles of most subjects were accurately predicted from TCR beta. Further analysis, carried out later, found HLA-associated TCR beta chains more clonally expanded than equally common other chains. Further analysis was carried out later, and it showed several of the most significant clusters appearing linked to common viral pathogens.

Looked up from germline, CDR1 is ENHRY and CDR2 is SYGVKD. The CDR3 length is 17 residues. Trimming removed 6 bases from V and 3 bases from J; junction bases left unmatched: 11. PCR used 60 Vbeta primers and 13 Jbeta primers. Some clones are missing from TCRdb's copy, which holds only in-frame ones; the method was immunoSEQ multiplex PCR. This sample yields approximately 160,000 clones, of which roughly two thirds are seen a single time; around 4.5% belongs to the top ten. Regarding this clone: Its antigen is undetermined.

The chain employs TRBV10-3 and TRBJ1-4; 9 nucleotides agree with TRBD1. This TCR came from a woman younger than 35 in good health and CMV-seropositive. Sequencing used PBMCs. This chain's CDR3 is CAISPSRDRDPNEKLFF. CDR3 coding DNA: TGTGCCATCAGCCCGTCCCGGGACAGGGATCCTAATGAAAAACTGTTTTTT.